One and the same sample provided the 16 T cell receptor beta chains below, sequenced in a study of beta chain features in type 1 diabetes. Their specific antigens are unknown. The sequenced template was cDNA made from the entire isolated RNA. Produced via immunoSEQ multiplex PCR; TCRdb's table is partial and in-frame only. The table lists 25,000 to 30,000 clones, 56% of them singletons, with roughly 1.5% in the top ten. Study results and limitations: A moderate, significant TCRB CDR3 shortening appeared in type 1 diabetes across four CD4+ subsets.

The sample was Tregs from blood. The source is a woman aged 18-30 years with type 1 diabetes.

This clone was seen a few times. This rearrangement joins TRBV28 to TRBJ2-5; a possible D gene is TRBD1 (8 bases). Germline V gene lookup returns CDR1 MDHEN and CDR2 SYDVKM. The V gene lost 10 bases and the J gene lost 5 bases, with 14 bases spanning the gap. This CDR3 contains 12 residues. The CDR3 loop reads CATQGGSETQYF. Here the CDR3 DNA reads TGTGCCACACAGGGGGGGTCGGAGACCCAGTACTTC. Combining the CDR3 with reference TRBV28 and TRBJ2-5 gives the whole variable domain DVKVTQSSRYLVKRTGEKVFLECVQDMDHENMFWYRQDPGLGLRLIYFSYDVKMKEKGDIPEGYSVSREKKERFSLILESASTNQTSMYLCATQGGSETQYFGPGTRLLVL.

In DNA form, the CDR3 reads TGTGCCAGCAGCCTAAGGGGGGGGCGCGGCGAAAAACTGTTTTTT. Residues: CASSLRGGRGEKLFF. This chain links TRBV11-3 with TRBJ1-4; the D gene is possibly TRBD1 (6 bases). Germline CDR1 reads SGHNT; CDR2 reads YENEEA. V gave up 5 bases and J gave up 8 bases, with 18 bases separating them. This CDR3 is 15 amino acids long.

The CDR3 region is CASSLDGGGSSGANVLTF. CDR3 sequence (DNA): TGTGCCAGCAGCTTAGATGGTGGGGGGAGCTCTGGGGCCAACGTCCTGACTTTC. V and J are TRBV7-2 and TRBJ2-6, with D possibly matching TRBD2 (6 bases). The CDR3 totals 18 residues. Between the trimmed V and J ends, which lost 1 base and 0 bases, there was a span of 13 bases. Germline CDR1 reads SGHTA; CDR2 reads FQGNSA.

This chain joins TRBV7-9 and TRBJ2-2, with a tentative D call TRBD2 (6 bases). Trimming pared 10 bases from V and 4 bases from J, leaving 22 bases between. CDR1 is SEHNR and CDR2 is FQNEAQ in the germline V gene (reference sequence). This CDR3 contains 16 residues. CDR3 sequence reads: CAIEPPSGGITGELFF. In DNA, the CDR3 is TGTGCCATCGAGCCCCCCTCTGGCGGGATCACCGGGGAGCTGTTTTTT.

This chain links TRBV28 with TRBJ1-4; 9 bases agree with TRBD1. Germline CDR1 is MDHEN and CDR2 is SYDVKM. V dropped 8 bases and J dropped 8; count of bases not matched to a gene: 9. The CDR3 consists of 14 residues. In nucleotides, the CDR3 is TGTGCCAGCGGCTCCGGGACAGGGAGGGAAAAACTGTTTTTT. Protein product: CASGSGTGREKLFF.

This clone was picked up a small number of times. CDR3 in amino acids: CASSTGTSMYQETQYF. The DNA for the CDR3 is TGTGCCAGTAGTACGGGGACTAGCATGTACCAAGAGACCCAGTACTTC. The J gene is TRBJ2-5, the V gene TRBV19, with 9 bases that match TRBD2. There are 16 residues in the CDR3. Germline loops: CDR1 LNHDA, CDR2 SQIVND (reference sequence). The J segment lost 0 bases and the V segment lost 4 bases, leaving 6 bases of the junction unmatched. Supplemented by reference TRBV19 and TRBJ2-5, the full variable domain reads DGGITQSPKYLFRKEGQNVTLSCEQNLNHDAMYWYRQDPGQGLRLIYYSQIVNDFQKGDIAEGYSVSREKKESFPLTVTSAQKNPTAFYLCASSTGTSMYQETQYFGPGTRLLVL.

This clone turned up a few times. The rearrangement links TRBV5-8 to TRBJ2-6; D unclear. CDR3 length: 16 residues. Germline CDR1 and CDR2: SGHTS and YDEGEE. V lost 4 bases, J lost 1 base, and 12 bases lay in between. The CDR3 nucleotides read TGTGCCAGCAGCGATCCCCAGAGGTCTGGGGCCAACGTCCTGACTTTC. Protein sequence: CASSDPQRSGANVLTF.

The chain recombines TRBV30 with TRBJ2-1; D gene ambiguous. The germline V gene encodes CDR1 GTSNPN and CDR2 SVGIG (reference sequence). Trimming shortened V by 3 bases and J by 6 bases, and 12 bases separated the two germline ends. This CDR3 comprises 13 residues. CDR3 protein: CAWSSRLGNEQFF. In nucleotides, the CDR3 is TGTGCCTGGAGCAGCAGACTTGGCAATGAGCAGTTCTTC.

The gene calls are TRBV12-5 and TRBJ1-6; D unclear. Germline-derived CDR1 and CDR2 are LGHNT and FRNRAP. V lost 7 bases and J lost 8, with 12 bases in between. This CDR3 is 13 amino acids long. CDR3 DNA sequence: TGTGCTAGTGCCCTCTCTCCGGATTCACCCCTCCACTTT. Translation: CASALSPDSPLHF.

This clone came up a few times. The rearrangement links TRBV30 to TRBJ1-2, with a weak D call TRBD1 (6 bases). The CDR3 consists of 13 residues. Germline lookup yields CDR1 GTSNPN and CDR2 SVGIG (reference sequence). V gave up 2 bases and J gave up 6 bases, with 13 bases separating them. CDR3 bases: TGTGCCTGGAGTCGAGGGACACCCGATGGCTACACCTTC. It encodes CAWSRGTPDGYTF.

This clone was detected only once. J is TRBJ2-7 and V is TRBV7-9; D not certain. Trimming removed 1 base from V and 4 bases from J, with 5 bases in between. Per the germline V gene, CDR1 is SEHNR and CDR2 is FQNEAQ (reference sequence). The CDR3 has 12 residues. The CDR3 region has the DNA TGTGCCAGCAGCTTAGTCGCGTACGAGCAGTACTTC. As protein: CASSLVAYEQYF.

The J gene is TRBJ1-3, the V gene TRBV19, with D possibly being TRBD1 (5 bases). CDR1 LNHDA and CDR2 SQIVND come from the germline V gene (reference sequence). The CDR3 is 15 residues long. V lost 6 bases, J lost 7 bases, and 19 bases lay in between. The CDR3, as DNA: TGTGCCAGTAGCCCTGGGGCGGACCAGTCGAACACCATATATTTT. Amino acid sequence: CASSPGADQSNTIYF.

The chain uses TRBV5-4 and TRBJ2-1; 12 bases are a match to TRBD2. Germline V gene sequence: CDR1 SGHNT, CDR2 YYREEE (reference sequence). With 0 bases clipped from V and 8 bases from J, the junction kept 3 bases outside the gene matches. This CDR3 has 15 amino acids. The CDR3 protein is CASSLASGRVYEQFF. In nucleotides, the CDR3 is TGTGCCAGCAGCTTGGCTAGCGGGAGGGTATATGAGCAGTTCTTC.

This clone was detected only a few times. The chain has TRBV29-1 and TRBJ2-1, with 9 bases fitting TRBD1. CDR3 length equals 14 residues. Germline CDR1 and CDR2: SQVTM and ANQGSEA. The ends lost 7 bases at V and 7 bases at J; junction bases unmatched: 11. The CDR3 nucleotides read TGCAGCGCAGGTGGCACAGGGGGCAGGAATGAGCAGTTCTTC. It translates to CSAGGTGGRNEQFF.

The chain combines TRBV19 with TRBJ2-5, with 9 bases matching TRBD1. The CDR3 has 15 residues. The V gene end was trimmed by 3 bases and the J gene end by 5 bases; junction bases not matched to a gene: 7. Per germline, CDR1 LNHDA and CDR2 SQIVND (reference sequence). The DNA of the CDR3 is TGTGCCAGTAGTATCGACAGGGGGAACTGGGAGACCCAGTACTTC. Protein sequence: CASSIDRGNWETQYF.

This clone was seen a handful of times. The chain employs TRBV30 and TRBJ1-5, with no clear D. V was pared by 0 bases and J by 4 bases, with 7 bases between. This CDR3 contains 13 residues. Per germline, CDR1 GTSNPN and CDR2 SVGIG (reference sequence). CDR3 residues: CAWSVRSNQPQHF. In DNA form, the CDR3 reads TGTGCCTGGAGTGTACGGTCAAATCAGCCCCAGCATTTT.